Each of the 2 T cell receptor beta chains below was sequenced from the same sample in a study of beta chain features in type 1 diabetes. All of the isolated RNA was reverse transcribed, so expressed TCRB transcripts were sequenced. Clones were read by immunoSEQ multiplex PCR, and TCRdb kept only the in-frame ones, dropping some. The table records over 150,000 clones, about 8.1% of them present only once. Material: central memory CD4+ T cells from blood. The origin of the receptors is a young man in good health.

This clone was seen only a few times. The chain is built from TRBV5-4 and TRBJ1-4; D possibly corresponds to TRBD1 (5 bases). The CDR3 runs to 15 residues. The V end lost 4 bases, the J end lost 5 bases, and 15 bases lay between the germline ends. Germline CDR1 reads SGHNT; CDR2 reads YYREEE (reference sequence). CDR3 DNA: TGTGCCAGCAGCAGCGCCCCAGGGCGGAATGAAAAACTGTTTTTT. This codes for CASSSAPGRNEKLFF.

The J gene is TRBJ1-2, the V gene TRBV6-1, with 7 bases lining up with TRBD1. Germline lookup yields CDR1 MNHNS and CDR2 SASEGT. Trimming removed 4 bases from V and 3 bases from J; junction bases left unmatched: 2. The length of the CDR3 is 13 residues. CDR3 DNA sequence: TGTGCCAGCAGTGCAACAGGGGACTATGGCTACACCTTC. This encodes CASSATGDYGYTF.